A single sample gave rise to the 25 T cell receptor beta chains below, sequenced in a study of OX40 agonist ivuxolimab in advanced cancers. Profiled with immunoSEQ multiplex PCR; TCRdb holds only in-frame clones, not every one. In the table there are about 79,000 clones, roughly 94% of which are singletons. The sequencing used CD4+ or CD8+ T cells sorted from blood, collected in a trial of the OX40 agonist ivuxolimab. Every receptor here comes from an adult with an advanced solid tumor such as melanoma, head and neck, liver or kidney cancer.

This clone has a single count. This chain connects TRBV7-9 to TRBJ1-2, with 7 bases identical to TRBD1. The germline V gene encodes CDR1 SEHNR and CDR2 FQNEAQ (reference sequence). The CDR3 is made up of 13 amino acids. V lost 5 bases to trimming and J lost 6 bases; unmatched junction nucleotides: 6. CDR3 in amino acids: CASSPIGTDGYTF. The CDR3 DNA follows: TGTGCCAGCAGCCCCATCGGGACAGATGGCTACACCTTC.

The chain links TRBV7-7 to TRBJ2-7, with 8 nucleotides matching TRBD2. The length of the CDR3 is 15 residues. Per the germline V gene, CDR1 is SSHAT and CDR2 is FNYEAQ (reference sequence). V dropped 5 bases and J dropped 2; count of bases not matched to a gene: 8. Here the CDR3 reads CASSQGLAVPYEQYF. The CDR3 DNA is TGTGCCAGCAGCCAAGGACTAGCAGTTCCCTACGAGCAGTACTTC.

In this sample, this clone turned up once. The rearrangement uses TRBV5-1 and TRBJ1-1; D not resolved. The ends were cut back, 4 bases at V and 7 bases at J, with 14 bases in the middle. The CDR3 runs 13 residues. Germline V CDR1 and CDR2: SGHRS, YFSETQ. CDR3 sequence: CASSPEATFEAFF. CDR3 nucleotides: TGCGCCAGCAGCCCAGAGGCTACCTTTGAAGCTTTCTTT.

Concerning this clone: The identical CDR3 is also encoded by other nucleotide sequences in the sample. The rearrangement links TRBV5-4 to TRBJ1-1; 7 bases are a match to TRBD1. V lost 4 bases, J lost 5 bases, and 2 bases stayed unmatched. CDR3 size: 12 residues. CDR1 and CDR2 (germline): SGHNT, YYREEE (reference sequence). The CDR3 DNA is TGTGCCAGCAGCCCGACAGGGACTGAAGCTTTCTTT. This codes for CASSPTGTEAFF.

CDR3 residues: CASGGNRDRPYEQYF. Written as DNA, the CDR3 is TGTGCCAGCGGGGGGAATCGAGACAGACCGTACGAGCAGTACTTC. This rearrangement joins TRBV2 to TRBJ2-7; perhaps TRBD2 as D (6 bases). CDR3 size: 15 residues. With 8 bases removed from V and 4 bases from J, the gap between germline ends came to 21 bases. Looked up from germline, CDR1 is SNHLY and CDR2 is FYNNEI.

The count of this clone is one. The chain carries TRBV7-8 and TRBJ2-7; 9 bases match TRBD2. Germline-derived CDR1 and CDR2 are SGHVS and FQNEAQ. The length of the CDR3 is 15 residues. With 1 base clipped from V and 4 bases from J, the junction kept 5 bases outside the gene matches. The CDR3 sequence is CASSLVAGGNYEQYF. The CDR3 DNA is TGTGCCAGCAGCTTAGTTGCGGGGGGGAATTACGAGCAGTACTTC. Combining the CDR3 with reference TRBV7-8 and TRBJ2-7 gives the whole variable domain GAGVSQSPRYKVAKRGQDVALRCDPISGHVSLFWYQQALGQGPEFLTYFQNEAQLDKSGLPSDRFFAERPEGSVSTLKIQRTQQEDSAVYLCASSLVAGGNYEQYFGPGTRLTVT.

This chain joins TRBV9 and TRBJ2-1, with TRBD2 identical over 8 bases. The CDR3 sequence is 16 residues long. Unmatched junction bases numbered 14, after V lost 4 bases and J lost 8 bases. Germline CDR1 reads SGDLS; CDR2 reads YYNGEE. The CDR3: CASSPAPSPGGDEQFF. CDR3 sequence (DNA): TGTGCCAGCAGCCCCGCCCCAAGCCCGGGGGGGGATGAGCAGTTCTTC.

The chain combines TRBV7-9 with TRBJ1-2; 8 nucleotides match TRBD1. This CDR3 is built from 17 residues. Germline values: CDR1 SEHNR, CDR2 FQNEAQ (reference sequence). J lost 4 bases, V lost 2 bases, and 12 bases had no gene match. The DNA of the CDR3 is TGTGCCAGCAGCTTATCGGCCAGGGGGCGAGAGCTCTATGGCTACACCTTC. It codes for CASSLSARGRELYGYTF.

The rearrangement uses TRBV10-1 and TRBJ2-5; 9 nucleotides match TRBD2. The CDR3 runs to 15 residues. With V trimmed by 8 bases and J by 5 bases, 12 bases remained unmatched. Germline V gene lookup returns CDR1 WNHNN and CDR2 SYGVQD (reference sequence). This CDR3 is CASGASAGGGETQYF. CDR3 in DNA: TGCGCCAGCGGGGCTTCAGCGGGGGGAGGGGAGACCCAGTACTTC.

The chain has TRBV7-9 and TRBJ1-2; TRBD1 aligns across 8 bases. Germline V gene lookup returns CDR1 SEHNR and CDR2 FQNEAQ (reference sequence). The ends lost 1 base at V and 5 bases at J; junction bases unmatched: 9. The CDR3 runs 16 residues. As DNA, the CDR3 is TGTGCCAGCAGCTTAGTCCCGACAGGGGTTGATTATGGCTACACCTTC. It yields the protein CASSLVPTGVDYGYTF.

The CDR3: CASSVSAGTTDTQYF. CDR3 in DNA: TGTGCCAGCAGCGTGTCAGCGGGGACTACAGATACGCAGTATTTT. This chain uses TRBV9 with TRBJ2-3; 7 nucleotides align to TRBD2. The CDR3 spans 15 residues. CDR1 and CDR2 from the germline V gene are SGDLS and YYNGEE. Trimming cost V 2 bases and J 3 bases; bases outside gene matches: 6.

The chain uses TRBV6-1 and TRBJ1-6; unclear D gene. The CDR3 has 17 amino acids. Trimming pared 0 bases from V and 6 bases from J, leaving 15 bases between. Germline V gene sequence: CDR1 MNHNS, CDR2 SASEGT. CDR3 nucleotides: TGTGCCAGCAGTGAAGCGCTCTCGATCGCCCCTAATTCACCCCTCCACTTT. Its translation is CASSEALSIAPNSPLHF.

The chain carries TRBV27 and TRBJ2-3, with 8 bases that match TRBD2. In germline, CDR1 is MNHEY, CDR2 SMNVEV (reference sequence). The J segment lost 6 bases and the V segment lost 7 bases, leaving 9 bases of the junction unmatched. This CDR3 comprises 14 residues. CDR3 in amino acids: CASNPSGLQDTQYF. In DNA, the CDR3 is TGTGCCAGCAACCCTAGCGGGCTCCAGGATACGCAGTATTTT.

This rearrangement joins TRBV9 to TRBJ1-1; 7 bases map to TRBD1. The trim removed 3 bases at V and 2 bases at J, leaving 4 bases unmatched. Germline lookup yields CDR1 SGDLS and CDR2 YYNGEE. The CDR3 is made up of 14 amino acids. The CDR3 nucleotides read TGTGCCAGCAGCGGCAGGGACAGCAACACTGAAGCTTTCTTT. Translation gives CASSGRDSNTEAFF.

The chain has TRBV4-3 and TRBJ1-5, with TRBD1 identical over 12 bases. The germline CDR1 and CDR2 sequences are LGHNA and YSLEER. The CDR3 spans 15 residues. Trimming cost V 4 bases and J 4 bases; bases outside gene matches: 2. CDR3 region: CASSRDRGRNQPQHF. The CDR3 DNA reads as TGCGCCAGCAGCCGGGACAGGGGGCGGAATCAGCCCCAGCATTTT.

The gene calls are TRBV12-5 and TRBJ1-5; D is perhaps TRBD1 (5 bases). The V gene lost 4 bases and the J gene lost 2 bases, with 15 bases spanning the gap. The CDR3 length is 16 residues. CDR1 and CDR2 from the germline V gene are LGHNT and FRNRAP. The CDR3 sequence is CASGSGLGAGNQPQHF. CDR3 DNA sequence: TGTGCTAGTGGTTCGGGTTTAGGGGCCGGCAATCAGCCCCAGCATTTT.

The chain recombines TRBV2 with TRBJ1-5; D is perhaps TRBD1 (5 bases). The CDR3 spans 15 residues. Germline V gene lookup returns CDR1 SNHLY and CDR2 FYNNEI. V dropped 3 bases and J dropped 6 bases, with 15 bases sitting between them. Written as DNA, the CDR3 is TGTGCCAGCAGTGACCCTCGGGCAGGGATTCAGCCCCAGCATTTT. Translating it yields CASSDPRAGIQPQHF.

The chain recombines TRBV19 with TRBJ2-5, with TRBD2 matching 8 bases. Trimming removed 1 base from V and 5 bases from J; junction bases left unmatched: 3. Germline V lookup: CDR1 LNHDA, CDR2 SQIVND (reference sequence). This CDR3 is 14 amino acids long. In DNA form, the CDR3 reads TGTGCCAGTAGTATAGCGGGGGGGGCGGAGACCCAGTACTTC. This codes for CASSIAGGAETQYF.

CDR3 DNA: TGTGCCAGCAGTTCAAAGGCCTGGAACAATGAGCAGTTCTTC. Amino acid sequence: CASSSKAWNNEQFF. This rearrangement joins TRBV27 to TRBJ2-1; D remains ambiguous. CDR3 size: 14 residues. V lost 4 bases to trimming and J lost 5 bases, with 12 bases between them. Per the germline V gene, CDR1 is MNHEY and CDR2 is SMNVEV (reference sequence).

CDR3 in amino acids: CASSEPDSLTKALSGNTIYF. In DNA, the CDR3 is TGTGCCAGCAGTGAACCGGACAGCCTTACAAAGGCCCTCTCTGGAAACACCATATATTTT. The chain combines TRBV6-4 with TRBJ1-3, with a tentative D call TRBD1 (6 bases). The V gene's germline CDR1 is MRHNA and CDR2 SNTAGT. The CDR3 runs 20 residues. V was shortened by 3 bases and J by 0 bases, with 24 bases between the two germline ends.

This chain links TRBV4-1 with TRBJ2-1, with 9 bases aligning to TRBD1. Trimming cost V 5 bases and J 7 bases; bases outside gene matches: 12. The CDR3 totals 16 residues. The V gene's germline CDR1 is MGHRA and CDR2 YSYEKL. The CDR3 nucleotides read TGCGCCAGCAGCAGCCTAGGGACAGGGAATCAGAATGAGCAGTTCTTC. This codes for CASSSLGTGNQNEQFF.

This sequence joins TRBV7-8 and TRBJ2-5; possible D gene TRBD1, 6 bases. The J call may be faulty, since TRBJ2-7 better matches the DNA end. CDR3 length: 16 amino acids. Germline lookup yields CDR1 SGHVS and CDR2 FQNEAQ. The CDR3 bases are TGTGCCAGCAGCTCCCCCCCAGAGGAGCTGACAGGCGAGCAGTACTTC. It translates to CASSSPPEELTGEQYF.

The gene calls are TRBV11-2 and TRBJ1-1; D is ambiguous. This CDR3 is built from 16 residues. Trimming stripped 3 bases from V and 10 bases from J, with 24 bases between. Germline loops: CDR1 SGHAT, CDR2 FQNNGV. The CDR3 loop is CASSLAHPDLHHGAFF. The CDR3 bases are TGTGCCAGCAGCTTGGCACACCCCGACCTACACCACGGAGCTTTCTTT.

The chain uses TRBV7-8 and TRBJ1-5; D remains unclear. There are 13 residues in the CDR3. The V gene lost 5 bases and the J gene lost 0 bases, with 5 bases spanning the gap. CDR1 is SGHVS and CDR2 is FQNEAQ in the germline V gene. CDR3: CASSGVSNQPQHF. In DNA, the CDR3 is TGTGCCAGCAGCGGGGTTAGCAATCAGCCCCAGCATTTT.

The chain employs TRBV20-1 and TRBJ2-5, with D perhaps TRBD1 (6 bases). This CDR3 comprises 10 residues. CDR1 is DFQATT, CDR2 SNEGSKA, per germline (reference sequence). CDR3 residues: CGSLRGTQYF. CDR3 bases: TGCGGGAGCCTCAGGGGGACCCAGTACTTC.